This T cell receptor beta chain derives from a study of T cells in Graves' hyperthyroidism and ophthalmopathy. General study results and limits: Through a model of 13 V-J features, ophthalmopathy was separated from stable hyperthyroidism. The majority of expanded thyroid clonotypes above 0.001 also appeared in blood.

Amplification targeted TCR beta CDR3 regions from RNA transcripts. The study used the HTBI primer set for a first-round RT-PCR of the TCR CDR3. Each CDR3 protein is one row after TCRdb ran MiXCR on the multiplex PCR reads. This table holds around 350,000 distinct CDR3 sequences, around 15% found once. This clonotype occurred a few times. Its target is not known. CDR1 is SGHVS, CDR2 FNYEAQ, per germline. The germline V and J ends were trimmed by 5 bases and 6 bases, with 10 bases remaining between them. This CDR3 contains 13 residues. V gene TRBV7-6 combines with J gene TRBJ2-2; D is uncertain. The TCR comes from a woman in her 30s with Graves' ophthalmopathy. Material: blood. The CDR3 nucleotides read TGTGCCAGCAGCAACTGGAATTCCGGGGAGCTGTTTTTT. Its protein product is CASSNWNSGELFF.